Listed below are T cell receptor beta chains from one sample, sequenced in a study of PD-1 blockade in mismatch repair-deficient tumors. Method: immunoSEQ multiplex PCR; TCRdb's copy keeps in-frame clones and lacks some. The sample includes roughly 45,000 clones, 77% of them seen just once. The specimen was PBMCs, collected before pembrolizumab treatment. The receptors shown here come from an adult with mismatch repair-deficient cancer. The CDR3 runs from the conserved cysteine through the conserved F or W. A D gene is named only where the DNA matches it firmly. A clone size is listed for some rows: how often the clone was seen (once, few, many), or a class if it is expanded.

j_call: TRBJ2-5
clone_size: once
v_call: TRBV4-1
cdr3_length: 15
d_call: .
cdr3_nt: TGCGCCAGCAGCCAGTCCCCGACTATAGGGGAGACCCAGTACTTC
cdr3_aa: CASSQSPTIGETQYF

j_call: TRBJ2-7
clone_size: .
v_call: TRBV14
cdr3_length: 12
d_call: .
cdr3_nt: TGTGCCAGCAGCCATTCGGGGGACGAGCAGTACTTC
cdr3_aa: CASSHSGDEQYF

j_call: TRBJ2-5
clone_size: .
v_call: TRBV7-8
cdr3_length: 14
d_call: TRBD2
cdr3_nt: TGTGCCAGCAGCGTAGCGGGAGGCAGGGAGACCCAGTACTTC
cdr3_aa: CASSVAGGRETQYF

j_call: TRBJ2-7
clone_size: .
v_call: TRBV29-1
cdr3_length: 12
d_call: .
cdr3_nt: TGCAGCGTTCGTAAGGGTCAATACGAGCAGTACTTC
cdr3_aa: CSVRKGQYEQYF

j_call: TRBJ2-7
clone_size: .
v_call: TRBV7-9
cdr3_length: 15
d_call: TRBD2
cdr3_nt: TGTGCCAGCAGCTCTACTAGCGGGGACTCCTACGAGCAGTACTTC
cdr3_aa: CASSSTSGDSYEQYF

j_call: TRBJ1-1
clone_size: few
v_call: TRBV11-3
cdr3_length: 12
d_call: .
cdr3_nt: TGTGCCAGCAGCTTTACAGACACTGAAGCTTTCTTT
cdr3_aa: CASSFTDTEAFF

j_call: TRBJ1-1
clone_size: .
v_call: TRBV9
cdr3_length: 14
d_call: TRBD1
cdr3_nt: TGTGCCAGCAGCGTAGGGACAGGGAAGACTGAAGCTTTCTTT
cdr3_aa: CASSVGTGKTEAFF

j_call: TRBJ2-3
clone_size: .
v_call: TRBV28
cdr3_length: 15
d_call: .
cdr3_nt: TGTGCCAGCAGTCAGACTAGTGTTAGAACAGATACGCAGTATTTT
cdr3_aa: CASSQTSVRTDTQYF

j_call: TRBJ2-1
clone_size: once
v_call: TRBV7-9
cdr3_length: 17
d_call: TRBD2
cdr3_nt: TGTGCCAGCAGCCTCACCGGGACTAGCGGGAACTACAATGAGCAGTTCTTC
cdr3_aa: CASSLTGTSGNYNEQFF

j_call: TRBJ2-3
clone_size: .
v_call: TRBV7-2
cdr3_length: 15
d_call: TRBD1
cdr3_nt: TGTGCCAGCAGCACCGGACAGGGGAGCGCAGATACGCAGTATTTT
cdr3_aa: CASSTGQGSADTQYF

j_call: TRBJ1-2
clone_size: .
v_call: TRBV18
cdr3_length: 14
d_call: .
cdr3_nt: TGTGCCAGCTCAGACATGGGGTCCAACTATGGCTACACCTTC
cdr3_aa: CASSDMGSNYGYTF

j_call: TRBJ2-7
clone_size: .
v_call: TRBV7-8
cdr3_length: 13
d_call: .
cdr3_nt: TGTGCCAGCAGCTTAGACACGCTTTACGAGCAGTACTTC
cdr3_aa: CASSLDTLYEQYF

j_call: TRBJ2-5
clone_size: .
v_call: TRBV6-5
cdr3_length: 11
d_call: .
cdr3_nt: TGTGCCAGCACTAAGGGCCAGACCCAGTACTTC
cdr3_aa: CASTKGQTQYF

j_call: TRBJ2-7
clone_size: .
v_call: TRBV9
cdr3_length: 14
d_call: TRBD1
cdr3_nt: TGTGCCAGCAGCGCACGGGACAGAAGATCCGAGCAGTACTTC
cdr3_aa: CASSARDRRSEQYF

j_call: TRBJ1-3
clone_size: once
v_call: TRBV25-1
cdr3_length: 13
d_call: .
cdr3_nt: TGTGCCAGCAGTGGGTACTCTGGAAACACCATATATTTT
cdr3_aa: CASSGYSGNTIYF

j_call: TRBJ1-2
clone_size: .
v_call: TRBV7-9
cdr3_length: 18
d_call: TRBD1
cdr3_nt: TGTGCCAGCAGCTTAACTTGGGACAGGGGGCGCCTAGTCTATGGCTACACCTTC
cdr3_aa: CASSLTWDRGRLVYGYTF

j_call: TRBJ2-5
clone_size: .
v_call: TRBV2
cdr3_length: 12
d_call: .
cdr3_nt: TGTGCCAGCAGTGCGATCCAAGAGACCCAGTACTTC
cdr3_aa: CASSAIQETQYF